Included here is one T cell receptor (beta chain) sequence, with context. In TCRdb, the 5' RACE reads were re-called with MiXCR into one record per CDR3 protein. The repertoire holds some 150,000 distinct CDR3 sequences, with around two fifths as singletons. This record comes from a study of CD8 T cells in ankylosing spondylitis. Sequenced sample: synovial fluid, either unsorted or a sorted T cell fraction (not recorded which). The clonotype was recovered from a male donor with ankylosing spondylitis.

The CDR3 DNA follows: TGTGCCACCAGTTCCGCCAGGGCGTTTGAGCAGTACTTC. Its protein product is CATSSARAFEQYF. The V gene is TRBV15, the J gene TRBJ2-7; possible D gene TRBD1, 5 bases. The CDR3 is made up of 13 amino acids. In germline, CDR1 is LNHNV, CDR2 YYDKDF (reference sequence). The V end lost 6 bases, the J end lost 7 bases, and 16 bases lay between the germline ends.